Detailed here is one T cell receptor beta chain. This specimen comes from a study of blood T cells in healthy people across ages. The CDR3 length is 16 residues. Germline trimming cut 6 bases from V and 0 bases from J; bases unmatched to any gene: 8. Germline values: CDR1 SEHNR, CDR2 FQNEAQ (reference sequence). Primers used in a second PCR of about 6 to 12 cycles were a sample-barcoded 5' primer and a J-beta primer mix. Individual samples furnished no less than 2.5 million CDR3-containing paired-end reads apiece. TCRdb fed the 5' RACE reads into MiXCR, producing one record per CDR3 protein. This sample carries 950,000 to 1,200,000 distinct CDR3 sequences, approximately 38% of them seen once, and the ten largest clones take 10% to 15%.

The TCR originated in a young man in good health. The sample comprised blood. V gene TRBV7-9 combines with J gene TRBJ2-3, with 8 nucleotides matching TRBD1. CDR3 nucleotides: TGTGCCAGCAGATTTACAGGGGGAGAGAGCACAGATACGCAGTATTTT. Translated: CASRFTGGESTDTQYF.